This TCR beta chain is drawn from a study of OX40 agonist ivuxolimab in advanced cancers. Context from the whole study: The costimulatory receptor OX40 (CD134) was targeted by ivuxolimab, a fully human IgG2 agonistic monoclonal antibody. Intravenous ivuxolimab was administered to patients every 2 weeks at six dose levels: 0.01, 0.1, 0.3, 1.5, 3 and 10 mg/kg. Among the 52 dose-escalation patients, some 20 had hepatocellular carcinoma, 15 or so melanoma, 9 renal cell carcinoma and 9 head and neck cancer. A male proportion of roughly 80% and a mean age of around 60 years, ranging from 23 to 79, were recorded for the dose-escalation cohort. Patients were allowed to have had prior anti-PD-1, anti-PD-L1 or anti-CTLA-4 therapy, and approximately 40% of the dose-escalation patients had been treated with checkpoint inhibitors. Three dose-escalation patients achieved partial responses, one with hepatocellular carcinoma and two with cutaneous melanoma. The point of sequencing TCRbeta in the periphery was to test whether ivuxolimab changed TCR sequence diversity and drove clonal T-cell expansion. The monotherapy dose-escalation portion (N ≈ 52 patients) of the phase I ivuxolimab trial is reported in the paper.

The trial excluded patients who had a history of autoimmune disease or who were on systemic immunosuppression. Peripheral blood for TCR sequencing was collected from all dose cohorts at baseline, on cycle 4 day 1, and on cycle 7 day 1. Samples were obtained from an open-label, multicenter, first-in-human phase I dose-escalation trial of ivuxolimab. The trial enrolled adults with locally advanced or metastatic head and neck squamous cell, hepatocellular, melanoma or renal cell carcinoma. Before TCR sequencing, CD4+ and CD8+ T cells were separately sorted from peripheral blood. A remark on this clone: Its recognized antigen is unknown. The record has no base qualities; no much larger clone is one base away.

For sequencing of the TCRbeta CDR3 region, genomic DNA was extracted from the sorted cells. TCRbeta CDR3 regions were sequenced using the immunoSEQ Assay. In its TCRdb copy, this immuneACCESS table keeps in-frame sequences only and misses some clones. Where compared with another copy, unresolved V genes explain less than half of these, and the others have no known cause. The sample table shows approximately 74,000 clones, and 90% to 95% are seen once. The ten top clones hold 5% to 7% of the sample. The paper's findings and limits, for the study overall: Clonal expansion of both CD4+ and CD8+ blood T cells was observed from baseline to week 6 at doses 0.1 to 3.0 mg/kg. After ivuxolimab, expanded clones were on average more numerous among CD8+ T cells than among CD4+ T cells. The antigen specificity of the peripheral T cells that underwent clonal expansion was not determined. Low levels of normalized T-cell clonal expansion were also seen in some patients who did not respond. In partial responders in the 0.1-3.0 mg/kg groups, normalized peripheral clonal expansion was found to be among the lowest, especially among CD8+ T cells.

The V and J ends are trimmed by 5 bases and 3 bases, leaving 10 bases between them. The CDR3 sequence holds 13 residues, the cysteine and phenylalanine included. This entry keeps only the CDR3 DNA: 39 bases, framed from base 1. CDR1 and CDR2 (MNHEY, SMNVEV) derive from the germline V gene (reference sequence). The V and J segments used are TRBV27 and TRBJ1-1; TRBD1 is a weak D gene call, 5 bases matching. The sequencing here drew on CD4+ or CD8+ T cells sorted from blood, taken in a trial of the OX40 agonist ivuxolimab. This TCR derives from an adult with an advanced solid tumor such as melanoma, head and neck, liver or kidney cancer. The DNA sequence is as follows: TGTGCCAGCAGTCAGACAGTCGACACTGAAGCTTTCTTT. Translation gives CASSQTVDTEAFF.